This TCR beta chain was retrieved from a study of cytomegalovirus exposure and HLA in healthy donors. With 60 Vbeta and 13 Jbeta primers, the PCR was carried out. Clones were sequenced by immunoSEQ multiplex PCR, and TCRdb holds only the in-frame ones, with some missing. This repertoire shows approximately 280,000 clones, roughly 85% found once; its top ten account for about 4%. Overall study findings and caveats: Immune exposure information available was restricted to CMV serostatus. Sequencing likely produced, as an artifact, a cluster of highly shared sequence variants.

A single count supports this clone. Its antigen is not identified. The junction differs from germline at one of its ends, possibly a read error. CDR3 length equals 12 residues. Germline V lookup: CDR1 SEHNR, CDR2 FQNEAQ (reference sequence). Sequences were obtained from PBMCs. The sequence came from a man aged 40-50 years in good health and CMV-seropositive. The chain employs TRBV7-9 and TRBJ2-7; D is possibly TRBD1 (5 bases). In nucleotides, the CDR3 is TGTTCCAGCAGCTCGACAGCGTACGAGCAGTACTTC. Amino acid sequence: CSSSSTAYEQYF.